Described below is a single T cell receptor (beta chain) sequence and its context. This entry comes from a study of shared clonotypes between healthy human individuals. Participating donors were healthy, HIV-negative adults free of recent acute infections or vaccinations. Some 90 million PBMCs went into genomic DNA for unsorted samples. Ten immunoSEQ deep assay plates held the unsorted PBMC DNA. Sequenced by immunoSEQ multiplex PCR; TCRdb stores in-frame clones only, minus some. Of 450,000 to 500,000 clones listed, over 70% are singletons. The CDR3 runs 17 residues. V shed 0 bases and J shed 1 base, with 13 bases lying between them. In germline, CDR1 is SGHRS, CDR2 YFSETQ.

The genes are TRBV5-1 and TRBJ2-2, with a weak D call TRBD2 (6 bases). The clonotype originates from a woman aged 40-49 years in good health. Some clones in this sample may be carry-over from other donors' samples. Specimen: PBMCs. The CDR3 coding sequence is TGCGCCAGCAGCTTGGGGAAGCGGGTCGAGAACACCGGGGAGCTGTTTTTT. It translates to CASSLGKRVENTGELFF. Full variable domain (outside the CDR3, taken from reference TRBV5-1 and TRBJ2-2): KAGVTQTPRYLIKTRGQQVTLSCSPISGHRSVSWYQQTPGQGLQFLFEYFSETQRNKGNFPGRFSGRQFSNSRSEMNVSTLELGDSALYLCASSLGKRVENTGELFFGEGSRLTVL.